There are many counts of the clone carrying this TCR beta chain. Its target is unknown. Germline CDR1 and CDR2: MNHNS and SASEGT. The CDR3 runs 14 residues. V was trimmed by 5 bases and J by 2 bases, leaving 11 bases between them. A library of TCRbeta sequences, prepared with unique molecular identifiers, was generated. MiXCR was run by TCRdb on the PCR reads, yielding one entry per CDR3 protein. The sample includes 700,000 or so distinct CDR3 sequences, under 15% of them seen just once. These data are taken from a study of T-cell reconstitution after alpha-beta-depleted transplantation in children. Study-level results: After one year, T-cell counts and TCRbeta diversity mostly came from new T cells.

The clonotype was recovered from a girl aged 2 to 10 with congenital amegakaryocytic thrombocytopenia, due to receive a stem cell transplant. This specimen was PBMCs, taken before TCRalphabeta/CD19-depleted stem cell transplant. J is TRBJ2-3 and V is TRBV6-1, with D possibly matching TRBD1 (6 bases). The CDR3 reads CASSTGHYTDTQYF. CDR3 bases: TGTGCCAGCAGTACGGGACACTACACAGATACGCAGTATTTT.